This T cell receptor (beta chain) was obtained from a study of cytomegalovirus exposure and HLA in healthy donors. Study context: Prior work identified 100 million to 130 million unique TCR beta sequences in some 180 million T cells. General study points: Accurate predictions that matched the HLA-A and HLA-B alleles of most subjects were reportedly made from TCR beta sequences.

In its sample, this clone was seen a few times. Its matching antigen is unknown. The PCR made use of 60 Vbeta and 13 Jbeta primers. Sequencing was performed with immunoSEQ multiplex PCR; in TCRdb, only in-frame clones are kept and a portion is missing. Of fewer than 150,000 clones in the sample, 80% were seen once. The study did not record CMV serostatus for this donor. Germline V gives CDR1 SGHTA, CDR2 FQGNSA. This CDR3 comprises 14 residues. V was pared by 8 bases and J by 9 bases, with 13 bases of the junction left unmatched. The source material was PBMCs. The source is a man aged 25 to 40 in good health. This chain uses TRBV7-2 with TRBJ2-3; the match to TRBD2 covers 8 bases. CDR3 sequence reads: CASVSPGTRMTQYF. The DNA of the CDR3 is TGTGCCAGCGTCAGTCCCGGGACTAGAATGACGCAGTATTTT.